This T cell receptor beta chain originates from a study of T cells in localized non-small cell lung cancer. Sequenced by immunoSEQ multiplex PCR; TCRdb stores in-frame clones only, minus some. The repertoire holds roughly 950 clones, about a fifth seen once, with approximately 19% in the top ten. Trimming cost V 1 base and J 0 bases, with 4 bases left between them. Germline V lookup: CDR1 MDHEN, CDR2 SYDVKM. The CDR3 sequence is 14 residues long. This receptor was obtained from a male donor aged 60 or over with stage I lung adenocarcinoma. The chain has TRBV28 and TRBJ1-5; D is undetermined. Sample: normal lung tissue next to the tumor, taken before any cancer treatment. This CDR3 reads CASSLYSSNQPQHF. Here the CDR3 DNA reads TGTGCCAGCAGTTTATACAGTAGCAATCAGCCCCAGCATTTT.